The next 14 T cell receptor beta chains were all read from a single sample in a study of CD8+ T cells in alopecia areata. Sequencing used cDNA as its template, made by extracting RNA and reverse transcribing it. TCRdb keeps only in-frame clones here, not all; method: immunoSEQ multiplex PCR. The sample holds 250,000 or so clones, and no clone turns up only once. CD4, CD8alpha, NKG2D, NKG2ACE and other markers guided sorting of pooled cutaneous lymph node cells. Specimen: CD4+ T cells sorted from a lymph node. The receptors shown here come from a C3H/HeJ mouse with alopecia areata. For this strain, the MHC haplotype corresponds to H2-k.

Points on this clone: The gene names given are mouse names. Coverage ceases 3 residues before the CDR3 finishes, and the germline J gene fills in the end. The chain carries TRBV5 and TRBJ1-6; D may be TRBD1 (6 bases). TRBJ1-6 qualifies as an ORF whose function is uncertain. The germline CDR1 and CDR2 sequences are LGHNA and YNLKQL (reference sequence). The length of the CDR3 is 14 residues. V was trimmed by 2 bases and J by 8 bases, leaving 10 bases between them. The CDR3 DNA, read in part, is TGTGCCAGCAGCCAACAGGGGTCGGATTCGCCC. This gives the protein CASSQQGSDSP. The CDR3 reads in full as CASSQQGSDSPLYF.

Regarding this clone: These gene names are mouse names. CDR3 bases read: TGTGCCAGCAGTATGGTTAATTCGCCC. As protein: CASSMVNSP. The full CDR3 is CASSMVNSPLYF. The chain employs TRBV19 and TRBJ1-6; D is ambiguous. The missing CDR3 end, 3 residues past where the read stops, is filled in from the germline J gene. TRBJ1-6 is assigned to the ORF class and has an uncertain function. The CDR3 loop spans 12 amino acids. Germline V gene lookup returns CDR1 FNHDT and CDR2 SITEND (reference sequence). Trimming took off 2 bases at V and 6 bases at J, with 3 bases between the two ends.

Only a few counts were recorded for this clone. The gene symbols are mouse symbols. This CDR3 reads CASQRLGGRPETLYF. The sequenced part of the CDR3 DNA is TGTGCCAGCCAACGACTGGGGGGGCGCCCAGAA. V gene TRBV13-3 combines with J gene TRBJ2-3, with TRBD2 matching 12 bases. The CDR3 end lies 4 residues beyond the end of the read and is filled in from the germline J gene. The CDR3 is 15 amino acids. The trim removed 7 bases at V and 4 bases at J, leaving 7 bases unmatched. Germline values: CDR1 NNHDY, CDR2 SYVADS.

This clone was seen only a few times. Gene and germline names: mouse. The read halts 4 residues ahead of the CDR3 end, with the missing end drawn from the germline J gene. This chain joins TRBV13-3 and TRBJ2-7; TRBD2 agrees at 8 bases. The CDR3 is 15 amino acids. CDR1 NNHDY and CDR2 SYVADS come from the germline V gene. V lost 5 bases and J lost 0; bases outside the gene matches: 7. The CDR3 DNA, read in part, is TGTGCCAGCAGCTCTGGGGGGCCGAGCTCCTAT. As protein: CASSSGGPSSY. The full CDR3 is CASSSGGPSSYEQYF.

This clone was picked up a small number of times. Mouse germline and gene names are used. CDR3 bases read: TGCACCTGCAGTGCAAACAGGGGGCCCGGAAACACA. It yields the protein CTCSANRGPGNT. The CDR3, in full, reads CTCSANRGPGNTEVFF. The chain joins TRBV1 to TRBJ1-1; TRBD1 aligns across 9 bases. From the germline J gene comes the end of the CDR3, since the read stops 4 residues before it. Looked up from germline, CDR1 is NSQYPW and CDR2 is LRSPGD (reference sequence). The length of the CDR3 is 16 residues. The V segment lost 2 bases and the J segment 1 base; nucleotides outside the gene matches: 5.

Of note for this clone: Gene names follow the mouse nomenclature. The CDR3 is cut off 4 residues early in the read; its end comes from the germline J gene. The gene calls are TRBV13-3 and TRBJ2-7; unclear D gene. Per germline, CDR1 NNHDY and CDR2 SYVADS. The CDR3 is 11 residues long. This CDR3 is CASSQQYEQYF. Partial CDR3 DNA: TGTGCCAGCAGTCAACAATAT.

This clone was observed a few times. Mouse germline and gene names are used. The read comes to an end 4 residues before the CDR3 does, leaving the germline J gene to fill in the end. The chain combines TRBV13-1 with TRBJ2-2, with 9 bases that match TRBD1. This CDR3 comprises 14 residues. The V gene's germline CDR1 is NSHNY and CDR2 SYGAGN. The CDR3 DNA, read in part, is TGTGCCAGCAGTCTTACAGGGGGCGGCGGG. It codes for CASSLTGGGG. The whole CDR3 is CASSLTGGGGQLYF.

A word on this clone: The listed genes are named as in mouse. CDR3 bases read: TGTGCCAGCAGTAGCACTGGGGGAATTGCT. Encoded protein: CASSSTGGIA. The whole CDR3 reads CASSSTGGIAEQFF. The V and J genes are TRBV19 and TRBJ2-1; TRBD2 matches 8 bases. The read ends 4 residues shy of where the CDR3 ends; the end is completed using the germline J gene. Germline-derived CDR1 and CDR2 are FNHDT and SITEND (reference sequence). The CDR3 spans 14 residues. V lost 3 bases and J lost 6; bases outside the gene matches: 5.

As regards this clone: Any gene name here is a mouse gene name. The read halts 4 residues ahead of the CDR3 end, with the missing end drawn from the germline J gene. The chain joins TRBV5 to TRBJ2-2, with TRBD2 matching over 13 bases. The V gene's germline CDR1 is LGHNA and CDR2 YNLKQL (reference sequence). This CDR3 contains 17 residues. J gave up 3 bases and V 1 base, and 2 bases lay outside the gene matches. The CDR3 bases that were read are TGTGCCAGCAGCCAAGGGGGGACTGGGGGGGACACCGGG. Translation: CASSQGGTGGDTG. The full CDR3 protein is CASSQGGTGGDTGQLYF.

Notes on this clone: Genes and germline are mouse. The read finishes 4 residues shy of the CDR3 end, and the germline J gene is used to complete it. This sequence joins TRBV1 and TRBJ2-2, with TRBD1 matching 7 bases. V dropped 3 bases and J dropped 3; count of bases not matched to a gene: 1. The CDR3 totals 14 residues. Germline CDR1 NSQYPW, CDR2 LRSPGD (reference sequence). The CDR3 DNA, read in part, is TGCACCTGCAGTGCCACAGGGGACACCGGG. It is translated as CTCSATGDTG. From start to end, the CDR3 is CTCSATGDTGQLYF.

On this clone: Gene names are the mouse ones. CDR3 residues: CASSQAPTGTYNSPLYF. CDR3 bases read: TGTGCCAGCAGCCAAGCGCCGACAGGGACCTATAATTCGCCC. The genes are TRBV5 and TRBJ1-6; 7 bases agree with TRBD1. The missing CDR3 end, 3 residues past where the read stops, is filled in from the germline J gene. TRBJ1-6 is an open reading frame, and its role is uncertain. The length of the CDR3 is 17 residues. Germline V lookup: CDR1 LGHNA, CDR2 YNLKQL (reference sequence). The V segment lost 1 base and the J segment 2 bases; nucleotides outside the gene matches: 5.

Ten or more counts support this clone. Mouse gene names and germline throughout. The same CDR3 also results from other DNA sequences found in this sample. The CDR3 sequence: CTCSAQGSAETLYF. The CDR3 DNA, read in part, is TGCACCTGCAGTGCACAGGGTAGTGCAGAA. The genes are TRBV1 and TRBJ2-3; a possible D gene is TRBD1 (5 bases). The read comes to an end 4 residues before the CDR3 does, leaving the germline J gene to fill in the end. The germline V gene has CDR1 NSQYPW and CDR2 LRSPGD (reference sequence). This CDR3 is 14 amino acids long. V lost 2 bases and J 0 bases, leaving 6 bases between the germline ends.

The table lists this clone with a few counts. The gene names here belong to mouse. Read coverage stops 4 residues before the CDR3 terminus; the germline J gene supplies the remainder. Other DNA sequences within the sample encode an identical CDR3. This sequence joins TRBV1 and TRBJ2-5; the D gene is possibly TRBD1 (6 bases). Germline CDR1 and CDR2: NSQYPW and LRSPGD (reference sequence). The CDR3 is 14 amino acids. CDR3 sequence: CTCSADLRGDTQYF. The sequenced part of the CDR3 DNA is TGCACCTGCAGTGCAGATTTGAGGGGGGAC.

This clone was seen more than once but under ten times. Gene names denote mouse genes. The read stops 4 residues short of the end of the CDR3; the missing end is completed from the germline J gene. V and J are TRBV14 and TRBJ2-1; D may be TRBD2 (5 bases). CDR1 and CDR2 (germline): SGHDT, FRDEAV. The CDR3 spans 13 residues. The V end lost 5 bases, the J end lost 1 base, and 7 bases lay between the germline ends. The CDR3 protein is CASSPGNYAEQFF. Partial CDR3 DNA: TGTGCCAGCAGCCCTGGGAACTATGCT.